Listed here are 8 T cell receptor beta chains from one sample, sequenced in a study of regulatory T cells in long-lasting Graves disease. Libraries of TCR beta came from iRepertoire HTBI primers plus Arm-PCR of CDR3 regions. TCRdb analysed the multiplex PCR reads with MiXCR anew, one entry per CDR3 protein. The data show approximately 400,000 distinct CDR3 sequences, with 15% seen just once and over 15% held by the top ten. Time point of the sample: newly diagnosed GD, antithyroid drugs for less than 3 months. From RNA extracted from PBMCs, the TCR library was made. These data were also reused for a study on T cells in Graves' hyperthyroidism and ophthalmopathy.

The material sequenced was peripheral blood mononuclear cells (PBMCs), taken at new diagnosis, from a patient treated with antithyroid drugs. The receptor source for this set is a woman aged 25 to 39 with Graves disease.

This clonotype was observed many times. This chain links TRBV5-1 with TRBJ1-4; no clear D gene. Germline V gene lookup returns CDR1 SGHRS and CDR2 YFSETQ. CDR3 length: 15 amino acids. V shed 5 bases and J shed 0 bases, with 11 bases lying between them. The CDR3 is CASRSRLTTNEKLFF. The CDR3 coding sequence is TGCGCCAGCAGGTCCCGGCTGACAACTAATGAAAAACTGTTTTTT.

This clonotype occurred a few times. Just one base apart from a much larger clone, this may be a read error. This is likely a read error, given that the CDR3 carries no conserved phenylalanine or tryptophan at its end. CDR3 nucleotide sequence: TGTGCCACCAGTGATTTACGTAACCAGGGGGGCACTGAAGCTTTCCTT. This codes for CATSDLRNQGGTEAFL. V gene TRBV24-1 combines with J gene TRBJ1-1, with TRBD1 matching 7 bases. The CDR3 extends over 16 amino acids. The J segment lost 4 bases and the V segment lost 1 base, leaving 8 bases of the junction unmatched. Germline lookup yields CDR1 KGHDR and CDR2 SFDVKD.

This clonotype was observed at least ten times. CDR3: CASSLPGVKDKNIQYF. In DNA form, the CDR3 reads TGTGCCAGCAGTTTACCGGGAGTGAAAGACAAAAACATTCAGTACTTC. The chain links TRBV28 to TRBJ2-4, with D possibly matching TRBD2 (6 bases). CDR1 MDHEN and CDR2 SYDVKM come from the germline V gene. V lost 2 bases to trimming and J lost 3 bases, with 14 bases between them. CDR3 length equals 16 residues.

To note about this clonotype: One base away lies a much larger clone, so this may be a sequencing read error. The CDR3 does not close with the conserved phenylalanine or tryptophan, likely indicating a read error. This chain uses TRBV11-2 with TRBJ2-1; 10 bases are a match to TRBD1. V shed 2 bases, J shed 8 bases, and the junction held 6 bases outside the gene matches. Germline CDR1 reads SGHAT; CDR2 reads FQNNGV. This CDR3 spans 15 amino acids. CDR3 DNA sequence: TGTGCCAGCAGCTTACAGGACAGGGGGGGCCATGAGCAGTTCCTC. Translating it yields CASSLQDRGGHEQFL.

Concerning this clonotype itself: Compared with germline, one end of the junction differs, possibly owing to a read error. The V and J genes are TRBV4-2 and TRBJ1-5; D perhaps matches TRBD1 (6 bases). The CDR3 is 16 amino acids. The V gene's germline CDR1 is LGHNA and CDR2 YNFKEQ. The CDR3 is CVSSLRTAQLNQPQHF. The CDR3 nucleotides read TGTGTCAGCAGCCTTAGGACAGCGCAATTAAATCAGCCCCAGCATTTT.

On this clonotype itself: Given a much more abundant clone one base away, this may be a read error. The chain employs TRBV30 and TRBJ2-7; no clear D gene. Trimming removed 5 bases at V and 4 bases at J, with 6 bases between. The CDR3 extends over 10 amino acids. The germline CDR1 and CDR2 sequences are GTSNPN and SVGIG (reference sequence). For the CDR3, the DNA is TGTGCCTGGGGGTCGTACGAGCAGTACTTC. This encodes CAWGSYEQYF.

This clonotype was detected only a few times. The V and J genes are TRBV2 and TRBJ2-7, with 8 bases fitting TRBD2. With V trimmed by 8 bases and J by 3 bases, 6 bases remained unmatched. Germline V gene lookup returns CDR1 SNHLY and CDR2 FYNNEI. The CDR3 spans 13 residues. The CDR3 loop is CASQREFRYEQYF. For the CDR3, the DNA is TGTGCCAGCCAGCGGGAGTTTCGCTACGAGCAGTACTTC.

This clonotype appeared many times. The J gene is TRBJ2-5, the V gene TRBV6-2 or TRBV6-3; either TRBD1 or TRBD2 may fit D (6 bases each). V was trimmed by 4 bases and J by 3 bases, leaving 15 bases between them. The CDR3 loop spans 15 amino acids. CDR1 is MNHEY and CDR2 is SVGEGT in the germline V gene. CDR3 nucleotide sequence: TGTGCCAGCAGTTCGGGGACTCAGGGGAAAGAGACCCAGTACTTC. This translates into CASSSGTQGKETQYF.